This T cell receptor beta chain is from a study of blood T cell repertoires in COVID-19. Turning to the study itself: The cDNA or gDNA used as material had been derived from T cells, B-cell-depleted T cells, or PBMCs.

Trimming took 1 base from V and 8 from J; bases not matched to a gene: 7. The germline V gene has CDR1 SGHRS and CDR2 YFSETQ. The CDR3 contains 17 residues. All enrollees were roughly 18 to 100 years old and from some 24 US areas. Participant-given clinical history determined each cohort assignment. Methods used by the authors: Amplifying reference gene primers gave estimates of nucleated cell counts. Measured with immunoSEQ multiplex PCR; TCRdb has only the in-frame clones, and not every one. V and J calls and clone size are as listed in that table; D and trimming were resolved from the DNA. This sample has more than 200,000 clones, with over 75% found just once.

The sequence was obtained from a man in his forties or fifties who had recovered from COVID-19. Input material: PBMCs or T cells enriched from blood (not recorded which). J is TRBJ2-1 and V is TRBV5-1; 15 nucleotides match TRBD2. The CDR3 sequence is CASSLLGLAGGKDEQFF. CDR3 bases: TGCGCCAGCAGCTTGCTGGGACTAGCGGGGGGAAAGGATGAGCAGTTCTTC.